Sequencing of this T cell receptor beta chain was carried out in a study of blood T cell repertoires in COVID-19. Followed over time, Seattle patients had been enrolled while infection was active. How the authors handled the data: Researchers report that nucleated cell counts were estimated from reference gene primer amplification. The protocol was immunoSEQ multiplex PCR, while the TCRdb copy is restricted to in-frame clones and leaves out a portion. V and J calls and clone size follow that table, whereas D and trimming were derived from the DNA. Here the sample spans some 19,000 clones, 65% to 80% being singletons. V shed 4 bases, J shed 5 bases, and the junction held 6 bases outside the gene matches. CDR1 and CDR2 (germline): SGHAT, FQNNGV. The CDR3 loop spans 16 amino acids.

The receptor's source is a man aged 65-85 years with COVID-19, enrolled during active disease. The V and J genes are TRBV11-2 and TRBJ2-3; 13 bases map to TRBD2. Sequenced input: peripheral blood. The CDR3 here is CASSSPLAGGIDTQYF. In DNA form, the CDR3 reads TGTGCCAGCAGCTCCCCACTAGCGGGAGGGATAGATACGCAGTATTTT.